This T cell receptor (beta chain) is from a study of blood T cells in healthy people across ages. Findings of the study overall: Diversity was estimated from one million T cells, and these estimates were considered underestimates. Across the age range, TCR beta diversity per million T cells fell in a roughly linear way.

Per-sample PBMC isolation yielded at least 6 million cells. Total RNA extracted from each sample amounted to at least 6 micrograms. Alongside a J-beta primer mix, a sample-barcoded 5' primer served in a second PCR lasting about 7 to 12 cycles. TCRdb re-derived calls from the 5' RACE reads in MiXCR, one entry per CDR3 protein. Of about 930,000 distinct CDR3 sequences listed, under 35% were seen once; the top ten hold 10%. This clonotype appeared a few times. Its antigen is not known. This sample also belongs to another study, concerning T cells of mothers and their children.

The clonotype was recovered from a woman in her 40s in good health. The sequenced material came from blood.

The CDR3 reads CASSPGPLNEKLFF. DNA of the CDR3: TGTGCCAGCAGCCCAGGGCCCCTTAATGAAAAACTGTTTTTT. The chain links TRBV28 to TRBJ1-4, with D possibly TRBD1 on 5 matching bases. CDR3 length: 14 residues. Per the germline V gene, CDR1 is MDHEN and CDR2 is SYDVKM. V was cut by 6 bases and J by 4 bases, with 12 bases left in between.